These 32 T cell receptor beta chains came from one sample sequenced in a study of graft-versus-host responses after intestinal transplantation. No antigen has been assigned to these receptors. Some clones are missing from TCRdb's copy, which holds only in-frame ones; the method was immunoSEQ multiplex PCR. The sample has around 120,000 clones; 95% are singletons. Specimen: unstimulated CD8+ T cells sorted from spleen or lymph node cells, collected before intestinal transplant. These receptors originate from a human donor who received an intestinal transplant.

About this clone: The sample carries other DNA sequences with the same CDR3. V is TRBV9 and J is TRBJ1-1; D unclear. With 3 bases removed from V and 1 base from J, the gap between germline ends came to 13 bases. Per the germline V gene, CDR1 is SGDLS and CDR2 is YYNGEE. This CDR3 comprises 15 residues. In nucleotides, the CDR3 is TGTGCCAGCAGCGCCCGAGGAAACAAGAACACTGAAGCTTTCTTT. Amino acid sequence: CASSARGNKNTEAFF.

V gene TRBV9 combines with J gene TRBJ2-3; the match to TRBD2 covers 9 bases. The CDR3 is 17 residues long. V gave up 2 bases and J gave up 5 bases; unmatched junction bases: 12. Germline V CDR1 and CDR2: SGDLS, YYNGEE. CDR3 amino acids: CASSVPLREGPEDTQYF. The CDR3 DNA sequence: TGTGCCAGCAGCGTCCCTTTGCGGGAGGGCCCGGAAGATACGCAGTATTTT.

This sequence joins TRBV6-5 and TRBJ2-2; D remains ambiguous. Germline CDR1 MNHEY, CDR2 SVGAGI. V was shortened by 0 bases and J by 1 base, with 9 bases between the two germline ends. The CDR3 spans 16 residues. The CDR3 sequence: CASSYSIGRNTGELFF. The CDR3 DNA is TGTGCCAGCAGTTACTCGATCGGACGGAACACCGGGGAGCTGTTTTTT.

On this clone: At one of its ends the junction is not consistent with the germline gene, which may arise from a read error. The sample has other DNA sequences that encode this CDR3 too. This chain links TRBV7-9 with TRBJ1-3; 10 bases agree with TRBD1. The CDR3 runs 16 residues. The germline V gene encodes CDR1 SEHNR and CDR2 FQNEAQ (reference sequence). Here the CDR3 reads CASSLPDRGLGNTIYF. The CDR3, as DNA: TGTGCCAGCAGCCTCCCCGACAGGGGGCTTGGAAATACCATATATTTT.

The chain has TRBV2 and TRBJ2-1, with 7 bases identical to TRBD2. V lost 3 bases and J lost 2; bases outside the gene matches: 4. This CDR3 spans 15 amino acids. CDR1 and CDR2 (germline): SNHLY, FYNNEI. The CDR3 coding sequence is TGTGCCAGCAGTGAGGGCGGGAGAACCTACAATGAGCAGTTCTTC. Protein product: CASSEGGRTYNEQFF.

The chain is built from TRBV25-1 and TRBJ2-5; the D gene could be TRBD1 or TRBD2 (5 bases each). CDR1 and CDR2 from the germline V gene are MGHDK and SYGVNS. Trimming removed 5 bases at V and 4 bases at J, with 11 bases between. This CDR3 region has 13 residues. CDR3 DNA: TGTGCCAGCAGTTATGGGACGACAGAGACCCAGTACTTC. The encoded protein is CASSYGTTETQYF.

This sequence joins TRBV6-5 and TRBJ2-2; 10 nucleotides align to TRBD2. The germline V gene has CDR1 MNHEY and CDR2 SVGAGI. This CDR3 has 16 residues. The trim removed 3 bases at V and 2 bases at J, leaving 3 bases unmatched. CDR3 sequence reads: CASSYGLAVNTGELFF. The CDR3 DNA reads as TGTGCCAGCAGTTATGGACTAGCGGTTAACACCGGGGAGCTGTTTTTT.

The J gene is TRBJ2-5, the V gene TRBV5-1; no clear D gene. Trimming took off 0 bases at V and 0 bases at J, with 0 bases between the two ends. This CDR3 contains 12 residues. From germline, CDR1 is SGHRS and CDR2 YFSETQ. The CDR3 DNA reads as TGCGCCAGCAGCTTGGACCAAGAGACCCAGTACTTC. Translation gives CASSLDQETQYF.

The genes are TRBV11-2 and TRBJ2-1, with 7 bases identical to TRBD2. The CDR3 runs to 13 residues. Germline trimming cut 5 bases from V and 16 bases from J; bases unmatched to any gene: 14. The germline CDR1 and CDR2 sequences are SGHAT and FQNNGV. The CDR3 reads CASSQGLGMAIFF. The CDR3 nucleotides read TGTGCCAGCAGCCAAGGACTAGGGATGGCCATTTTCTTC. Supplemented by reference TRBV11-2 and TRBJ2-1, the full variable domain reads EAGVAQSPRYKIIEKRQSVAFWCNPISGHATLYWYQQILGQGPKLLIQFQNNGVVDDSQLPKDRFSAERLKGVDSTLKIQPAKLEDSAVYLCASSQGLGMAIFFGPGTRLTVL.

The CDR3 nucleotides read TGTGCCACCAGCAGAGATCGCCAGGGAAATTCACCCCTCCACTTT. This translates into CATSRDRQGNSPLHF. This sequence joins TRBV15 and TRBJ1-6, with D tentatively TRBD1 (5 bases). Deletions cut 0 bases from V and 7 bases from J, with 10 bases between. This CDR3 comprises 15 residues. CDR1 and CDR2 from the germline V gene are LNHNV and YYDKDF (reference sequence).

The chain links TRBV7-6 to TRBJ1-2; D possibly corresponds to TRBD1 (6 bases). V was clipped by 4 bases and J by 7 bases, with 13 bases between them. Germline V gives CDR1 SGHVS, CDR2 FNYEAQ. This CDR3 has 13 amino acids. The CDR3 is CASSSTKGGGYTF. The CDR3 DNA reads as TGTGCCAGCAGCTCTACGAAGGGGGGTGGCTACACCTTC.

The chain couples TRBV6-1 to TRBJ2-7; unclear D gene. The ends were cut back, 2 bases at V and 5 bases at J, with 13 bases in the middle. CDR3 length equals 14 residues. Germline V gene data show CDR1 as MNHNS and CDR2 as SASEGT. The DNA for the CDR3 is TGTGCCAGCAGTGAACTGAGTGGTGGCGACGAGCAGTACTTC. Translating gives CASSELSGGDEQYF.

The chain has TRBV7-8 and TRBJ2-7, with D possibly being TRBD1 (6 bases). CDR1 is SGHVS and CDR2 is FQNEAQ in the germline V gene. CDR3 length equals 14 residues. Trimming cost V 5 bases and J 5 bases, with 16 bases left between them. CDR3: CASSEPVQGHEQYF. The CDR3 coding sequence is TGTGCCAGCAGCGAACCCGTACAGGGACACGAGCAGTACTTC.

This clone has just one count. The chain couples TRBV7-2 to TRBJ1-2; D remains ambiguous. The CDR3 runs 15 residues. Germline-derived CDR1 and CDR2 are SGHTA and FQGNSA. Trimming cost V 1 base and J 0 bases, with 9 bases left between them. The CDR3: CASSLVVGTNYGYTF. In nucleotides, the CDR3 is TGTGCCAGCAGCTTAGTAGTGGGGACTAACTATGGCTACACCTTC.

Concerning this clone: At the DNA level, this CDR3 is encoded by other sequences in the same sample as well. The V gene is TRBV10-3, the J gene TRBJ1-1; possibly TRBD1 for D (6 bases). With 0 bases removed from V and 2 bases from J, the gap between germline ends came to 7 bases. This CDR3 spans 14 amino acids. Looked up from germline, CDR1 is ENHRY and CDR2 is SYGVKD. Here the CDR3 DNA reads TGTGCCATCAGTGAGTCGGGGGGCAACACTGAAGCTTTCTTT. Translation: CAISESGGNTEAFF.

In this sample, this clone turned up a few times. The chain uses TRBV11-2 and TRBJ2-1, with 8 bases lining up with TRBD2. Germline V gene sequence: CDR1 SGHAT, CDR2 FQNNGV. CDR3 length: 17 residues. Unmatched junction bases numbered 8, after V lost 4 bases and J lost 0 bases. CDR3 DNA: TGTGCCAGCAGCTCCCGGGGGGGGGACCTCTCCTACAATGAGCAGTTCTTC. Its protein is CASSSRGGDLSYNEQFF. Full variable domain (remainder filled in from reference TRBV11-2 and TRBJ2-1): EAGVAQSPRYKIIEKRQSVAFWCNPISGHATLYWYQQILGQGPKLLIQFQNNGVVDDSQLPKDRFSAERLKGVDSTLKIQPAKLEDSAVYLCASSSRGGDLSYNEQFFGPGTRLTVL.

This clone has only one observation. The rearrangement links TRBV27 to TRBJ2-5; D remains unclear. The germline V gene encodes CDR1 MNHEY and CDR2 SMNVEV (reference sequence). CDR3 length: 15 residues. V was shortened by 0 bases and J by 3 bases, with 11 bases between the two germline ends. The CDR3 DNA follows: TGTGCCAGCAGTTTATCAAGAGACACTAAAGAGACCCAGTACTTC. Translating gives CASSLSRDTKETQYF.

This clone was observed once. The DNA for the CDR3 is TGTGCCAGCAGCTCCCCCGGTCCGGTCCAAGAGACCCAGTACTTC. This sequence encodes CASSSPGPVQETQYF. The chain employs TRBV7-2 and TRBJ2-5; no clear D gene. V was shortened by 4 bases and J by 1 base, with 13 bases between the two germline ends. The germline V gene has CDR1 SGHTA and CDR2 FQGNSA. This CDR3 is 15 amino acids long.

The V call is TRBV15, the J call TRBJ2-2, with TRBD1 matching 9 bases. The germline V gene encodes CDR1 LNHNV and CDR2 YYDKDF (reference sequence). This CDR3 comprises 16 residues. The trim removed 1 base at V and 7 bases at J, leaving 7 bases unmatched. DNA for the CDR3: TGTGCCACCAGCAGAGCCAGGACAGGGGTCCGCGGGGAGCTGTTTTTT. Its protein is CATSRARTGVRGELFF. Together with reference TRBV15 and TRBJ2-2, the CDR3 gives the full variable domain: DAMVIQNPRYQVTQFGKPVTLSCSQTLNHNVMYWYQQKSSQAPKLLFHYYDKDFNNEADTPDNFQSRRPNTSFCFLDIRSPGLGDTAMYLCATSRARTGVRGELFFGEGSRLTVL.

The chain couples TRBV28 to TRBJ2-2; 7 bases map to TRBD2. The CDR3 consists of 15 residues. Germline CDR1 reads MDHEN; CDR2 reads SYDVKM. Losses at the gene ends were 6 bases for V and 7 bases for J; bases not matched to a gene: 11. CDR3 amino acids: CASSRREGVIGELFF. CDR3 bases: TGTGCCAGCAGCAGGAGGGAGGGCGTGATCGGGGAGCTGTTTTTT.

CDR3 nucleotides: TGTGCCAGCAGCCGCCCGGGACAGGGCTCCTACGAGCAGTACTTC. Its translation is CASSRPGQGSYEQYF. The chain uses TRBV11-2 and TRBJ2-7; 9 nucleotides align to TRBD1. The germline CDR1 and CDR2 sequences are SGHAT and FQNNGV. This CDR3 is built from 15 residues. With 5 bases clipped from V and 0 bases from J, the junction kept 5 bases outside the gene matches.

CDR3 in DNA: TGTGCCAGCAGCCAAACTAGCGGGAGGGCCGGGGATACGCAGTATTTT. Residues: CASSQTSGRAGDTQYF. The chain employs TRBV7-2 and TRBJ2-3, with TRBD2 matching over 13 bases. CDR3 size: 16 residues. The ends lost 5 bases at V and 6 bases at J; junction bases unmatched: 8. Per germline, CDR1 SGHTA and CDR2 FQGNSA.

The chain joins TRBV13 to TRBJ1-1; D uncertain. The CDR3 totals 15 residues. V was shortened by 4 bases and J by 3 bases, with 15 bases between the two germline ends. Germline V gene sequence: CDR1 PRHDT, CDR2 FYEKMQ (reference sequence). The CDR3 region is CASSSRATLDTEAFF. In nucleotides, the CDR3 is TGTGCCAGCAGCTCCCGGGCTACCCTCGACACTGAAGCTTTCTTT.

The chain links TRBV6-1 to TRBJ2-5, with D perhaps matching TRBD2 (5 bases). The closer fit of TRBJ2-7 to the DNA end suggests the J call may be wrong. The CDR3 runs to 10 residues. The V gene's germline CDR1 is MNHNS and CDR2 SASEGT. The chain's CDR3 is CASGLNEQYF. CDR3 coding DNA: TGTGCCAGTGGACTCAACGAGCAGTACTTC.

This chain connects TRBV7-9 to TRBJ2-3; D assignment may be TRBD1 or TRBD2 (5 bases each). Between the trimmed V and J ends, which lost 7 bases and 2 bases, there was a span of 22 bases. The CDR3 runs 17 residues. The germline gives CDR1 SEHNR, CDR2 FQNEAQ (reference sequence). The CDR3 coding sequence is TGTGCCAGCACTACTGTAGAGAGGGGAGAACACACAGATACGCAGTATTTT. Encoded protein: CASTTVERGEHTDTQYF.

Of note for this clone: This specimen includes other DNA sequences encoding the same CDR3. The V and J genes are TRBV19 and TRBJ2-7; D is perhaps TRBD1 (6 bases). The germline V gene encodes CDR1 LNHDA and CDR2 SQIVND (reference sequence). Trimming shortened V by 1 base and J by 2 bases, and 9 bases separated the two germline ends. This CDR3 region has 14 residues. CDR3 sequence: CASSIGTGTYEQYF. In DNA form, the CDR3 reads TGTGCCAGTAGTATAGGAACAGGGACCTACGAGCAGTACTTC. Drawing the rest from reference TRBV19 and TRBJ2-7, the complete variable domain is DGGITQSPKYLFRKEGQNVTLSCEQNLNHDAMYWYRQDPGQGLRLIYYSQIVNDFQKGDIAEGYSVSREKKESFPLTVTSAQKNPTAFYLCASSIGTGTYEQYFGPGTRLTVT.

The J gene is TRBJ2-5, the V gene TRBV6-1; D is ambiguous. V lost 6 bases and J lost 2, with 16 bases in between. Germline CDR1 is MNHNS and CDR2 is SASEGT. The CDR3 extends over 15 amino acids. The CDR3 DNA is TGTGCCAGCAGCCCCGGGTCCCACTATCAAGAGACCCAGTACTTC. This codes for CASSPGSHYQETQYF.

This CDR3 reads CASSLGPQSNQPQHF. Here the CDR3 DNA reads TGTGCCAGCAGCTTGGGGCCGCAAAGCAATCAGCCCCAGCATTTT. This chain links TRBV7-2 with TRBJ1-5; perhaps TRBD1 as D (5 bases). This CDR3 contains 15 residues. Germline CDR1 is SGHTA and CDR2 is FQGNSA. Deletions cut 3 bases from V and 1 base from J, with 10 bases between.

The rearrangement uses TRBV9 and TRBJ1-5; perhaps TRBD1 as D (6 bases). Germline V gene lookup returns CDR1 SGDLS and CDR2 YYNGEE. CDR3 length: 15 amino acids. With 4 bases removed from V and 5 bases from J, the gap between germline ends came to 16 bases. CDR3 DNA sequence: TGTGCCAGCAGCCTGACAGGAAGGGGCCATCAGCCCCAGCATTTT. As protein: CASSLTGRGHQPQHF.

V usage is TRBV28 and J usage is TRBJ2-7, with 11 positions matching TRBD2. V trimming: 4 bases; J trimming: 0 bases; junction bases outside the gene matches: 8. There are 17 residues in the CDR3. Germline V gives CDR1 MDHEN, CDR2 SYDVKM. DNA of the CDR3: TGTGCCAGCAGTTCAGGGACTAGCGGAGGAAGCTCCTACGAGCAGTACTTC. It translates to CASSSGTSGGSSYEQYF.

The J gene is TRBJ2-1, the V gene TRBV19; D may correspond to TRBD1 or TRBD2 (7 bases each). The germline V and J ends were trimmed by 6 bases and 5 bases, with 14 bases remaining between them. The CDR3 spans 14 residues. Germline V CDR1 and CDR2: LNHDA, SQIVND (reference sequence). In DNA, the CDR3 is TGTGCCAGTAGCCCACAGGGGAGGGACAATGAGCAGTTCTTC. It is translated as CASSPQGRDNEQFF.

This clone was detected once. The rearrangement joins TRBV11-1 to TRBJ1-3; D is ambiguous. The CDR3 loop spans 17 amino acids. Per germline, CDR1 SGHAT and CDR2 FQDESV (reference sequence). V gave up 5 bases and J gave up 2 bases, with 19 bases separating them. CDR3 in DNA: TGTGCCAGCAGCCCGAAGCGGGGTGGAGAAACTGGAAACACCATATATTTT. The encoded protein is CASSPKRGGETGNTIYF.